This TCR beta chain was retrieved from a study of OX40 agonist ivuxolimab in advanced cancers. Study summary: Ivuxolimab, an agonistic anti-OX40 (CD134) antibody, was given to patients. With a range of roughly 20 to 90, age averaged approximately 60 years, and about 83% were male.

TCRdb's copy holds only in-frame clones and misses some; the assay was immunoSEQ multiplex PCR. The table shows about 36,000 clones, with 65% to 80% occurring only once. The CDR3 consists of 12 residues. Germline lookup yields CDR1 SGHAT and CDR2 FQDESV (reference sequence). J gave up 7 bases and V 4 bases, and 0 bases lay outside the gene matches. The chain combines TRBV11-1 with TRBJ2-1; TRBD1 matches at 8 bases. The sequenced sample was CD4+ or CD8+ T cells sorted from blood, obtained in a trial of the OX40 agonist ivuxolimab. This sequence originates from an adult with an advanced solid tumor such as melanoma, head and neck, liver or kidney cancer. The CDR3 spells CASSWTGNEQFF. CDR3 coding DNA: TGTGCCAGCAGCTGGACAGGGAATGAGCAGTTCTTC.